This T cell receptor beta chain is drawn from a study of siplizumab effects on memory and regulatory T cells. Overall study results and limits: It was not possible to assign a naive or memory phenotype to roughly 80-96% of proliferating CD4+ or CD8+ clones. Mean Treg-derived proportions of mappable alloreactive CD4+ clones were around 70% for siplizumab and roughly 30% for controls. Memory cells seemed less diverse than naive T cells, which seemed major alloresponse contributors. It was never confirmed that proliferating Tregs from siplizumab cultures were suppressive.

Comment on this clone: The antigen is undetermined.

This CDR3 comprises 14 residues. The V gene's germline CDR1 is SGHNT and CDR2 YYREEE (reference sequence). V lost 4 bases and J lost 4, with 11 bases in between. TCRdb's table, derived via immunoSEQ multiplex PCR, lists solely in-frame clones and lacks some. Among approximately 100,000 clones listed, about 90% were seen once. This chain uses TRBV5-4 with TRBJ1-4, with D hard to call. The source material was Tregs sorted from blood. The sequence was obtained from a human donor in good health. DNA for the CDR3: TGTGCCAGCAGCCCGAAGGTGGATAATGAAAAACTGTTTTTT. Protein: CASSPKVDNEKLFF.